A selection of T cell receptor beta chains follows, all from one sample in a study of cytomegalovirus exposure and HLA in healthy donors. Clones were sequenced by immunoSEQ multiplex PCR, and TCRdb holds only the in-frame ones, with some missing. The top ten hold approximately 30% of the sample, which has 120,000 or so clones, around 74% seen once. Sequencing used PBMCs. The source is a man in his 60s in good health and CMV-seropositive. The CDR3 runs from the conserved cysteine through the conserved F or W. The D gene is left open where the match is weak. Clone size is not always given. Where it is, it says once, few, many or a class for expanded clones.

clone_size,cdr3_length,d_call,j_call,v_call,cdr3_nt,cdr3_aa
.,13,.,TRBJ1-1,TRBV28,TGTGCCAGCATCAAGAGACGGGGGACTGAAGCTTTCTTT,CASIKRRGTEAFF
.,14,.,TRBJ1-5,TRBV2,TGTGCCAGTCAATCGAAGGACAGTTTCCAGCCCCAGCATTTT,CASQSKDSFQPQHF
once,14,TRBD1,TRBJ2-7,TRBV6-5,TGTGCCAGCATCGGGACAGGGGGCGGGTACGAGCAGTACTTC,CASIGTGGGYEQYF
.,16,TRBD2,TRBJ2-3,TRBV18,TGTGCCAGCTCACCGCTAGCGGGAGCGAGCACAGATACGCAGTATTTT,CASSPLAGASTDTQYF
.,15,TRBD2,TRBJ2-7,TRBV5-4,TGTGCCAGCAGCAGCGGGACTAGCCTCGGGTACGAGCAGTACTTC,CASSSGTSLGYEQYF
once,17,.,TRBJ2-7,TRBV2,TGTGCCAGCAGTCTCTTCGGGGTGGCGGAGGGCCCGAACGAGCAGTACTTC,CASSLFGVAEGPNEQYF
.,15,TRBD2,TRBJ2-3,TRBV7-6,TGTGCCAGCAGCCCCGGGGGGAGGAGCACAGATACGCAGTATTTT,CASSPGGRSTDTQYF
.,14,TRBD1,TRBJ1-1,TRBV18,TGTGCCAGCTCCCCCCCGGACAGGCTATTCGAAGCTTTCTTT,CASSPPDRLFEAFF
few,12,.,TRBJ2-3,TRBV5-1,TGCGCCAGCAGCTTGGCCTCAGATACGCAGTATTTT,CASSLASDTQYF
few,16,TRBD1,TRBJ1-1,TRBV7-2,TGTGCCAGCAGCTTAGGCCGGGGACAGGGCTGGACTGAAGCTTTCTTT,CASSLGRGQGWTEAFF
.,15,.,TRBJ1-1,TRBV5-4,TGTGCCAGCAACCCGCCGGGGGGCATGGGCACTGAAGCTTTCTTT,CASNPPGGMGTEAFF
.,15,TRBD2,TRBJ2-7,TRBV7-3,TGTGCCAGCAGCTTACGGGGGGGGAGCTCCTACGAGCAGTACTTC,CASSLRGGSSYEQYF
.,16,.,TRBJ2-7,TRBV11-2,TGTGCCAGCAGCCCCCTCGCGAGGACAAGCTCCTACGAGCAGTACTTC,CASSPLARTSSYEQYF
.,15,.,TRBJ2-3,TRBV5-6,TGTGCCAGCAGCTTGGGGCTAGCCCGCACAGATACGCAGTATTTT,CASSLGLARTDTQYF
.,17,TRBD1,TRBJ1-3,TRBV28,TGTGCCAGCAGCCCTCCATACGGGGACAGGGAAGGAAACACCATATATTTT,CASSPPYGDREGNTIYF
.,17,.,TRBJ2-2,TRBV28,TGTGCCAGCAGTTCCCCGGGGAGCGTATCGAACACCGGGGAGCTGTTTTTT,CASSSPGSVSNTGELFF
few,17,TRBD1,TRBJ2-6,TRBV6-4,TGTGCCAGCAGTGGCGAGACAGGGGTCGGCGGGGCCAACGTCCTGACTTTC,CASSGETGVGGANVLTF
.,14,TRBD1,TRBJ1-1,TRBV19,TGTGCCAGTAACAACAGGGGGCAAGGGACTGAAGCTTTCTTT,CASNNRGQGTEAFF
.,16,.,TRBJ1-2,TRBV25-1,TGTGCCAGCAGTGATGGCAGGCCTTCAGGGAACTATGGCTACACCTTC,CASSDGRPSGNYGYTF
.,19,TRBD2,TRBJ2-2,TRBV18,TGTGCCAGCTCACAAAGACAGGGTTCGGGACTAGCAAACACCGGGGAGCTGTTTTTT,CASSQRQGSGLANTGELFF
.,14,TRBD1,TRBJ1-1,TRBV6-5,TGTGCCAGCAGTCCCACAGGGGCCTTCACTGAAGCTTTCTTT,CASSPTGAFTEAFF
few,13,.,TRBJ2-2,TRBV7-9,TGTGCCAGCACTAACGGGGGAAGCGGGGAGCTGTTTTTT,CASTNGGSGELFF
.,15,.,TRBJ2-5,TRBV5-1,TGCGCCAGCAGCCCCGGGACTGGTGTCCAAGAGACCCAGTACTTC,CASSPGTGVQETQYF
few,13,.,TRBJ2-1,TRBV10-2,TGCGCCAGCAGTGACAGGGGAAACAATGAGCAGTTCTTC,CASSDRGNNEQFF
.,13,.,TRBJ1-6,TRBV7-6,TGTGCCACCAGCAGGGAGGAGTATTCACCCCTCCACTTT,CATSREEYSPLHF
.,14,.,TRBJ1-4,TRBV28,TGTGCCACTGGGGAGGGACGGATTAATGAAAAACTGTTTTTT,CATGEGRINEKLFF
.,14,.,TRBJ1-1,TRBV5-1,TGCGCCAGCAGCTTGACAGGGACCCACACTGAAGCTTTCTTT,CASSLTGTHTEAFF
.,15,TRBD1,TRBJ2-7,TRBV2,TGTGCCAGCAGTAAATTCCGGGACAGGGTCCCTGAGCAGTACTTC,CASSKFRDRVPEQYF
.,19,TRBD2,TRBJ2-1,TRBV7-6,TGTGCCAGCAGCCCGCGGACTAGCGGGGGGCAGAGCTCCTACAATGAGCAGTTCTTC,CASSPRTSGGQSSYNEQFF
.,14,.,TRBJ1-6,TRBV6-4,TGTGCCAGCAGTGCGGGTATCGAGAATTCACCCCTCCACTTT,CASSAGIENSPLHF
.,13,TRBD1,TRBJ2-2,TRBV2,TGTGCCAGCAGGGGACAGGGCACCGGGGAGCTGTTTTTT,CASRGQGTGELFF
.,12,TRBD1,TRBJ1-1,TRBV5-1,TGCGCCAGCAGCTTACCGGGACAGGAAGCTTTCTTT,CASSLPGQEAFF
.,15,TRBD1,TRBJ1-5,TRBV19,TGTGCCAGTACCCCGACAGGGGAAGGATTTCAGCCCCAGCATTTT,CASTPTGEGFQPQHF
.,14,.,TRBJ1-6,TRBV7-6,TGTGCCAGCAGCTTGGGGGGTAATAATTCACCCCTCCACTTT,CASSLGGNNSPLHF
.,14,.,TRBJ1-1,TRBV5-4,TGTGCCAGCAGCTTCCTCGACAAGAACACTGAAGCTTTCTTT,CASSFLDKNTEAFF
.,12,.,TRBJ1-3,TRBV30,TGTGCCTGGAGTGATATGGGAAACACCATATATTTT,CAWSDMGNTIYF
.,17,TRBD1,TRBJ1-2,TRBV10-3,TGTGCCATCACTCGAGACCGGACAGGGGCTTCTGACTATGGCTACACCTTC,CAITRDRTGASDYGYTF
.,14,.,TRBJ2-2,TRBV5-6,TGTGCCAGCAGCTTTCAGGGCGTAGGCGGGGAGCTGTTTTTT,CASSFQGVGGELFF
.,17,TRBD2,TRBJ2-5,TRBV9,TGTGCCAGCAGCCTCCTTACGGGACTAGCGGGGGAAGAGACCCAGTACTTC,CASSLLTGLAGEETQYF
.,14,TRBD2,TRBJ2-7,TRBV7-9,TGTGCCAGTCAAACTAGCGGGAGTCAGTACGAGCAGTACTTC,CASQTSGSQYEQYF
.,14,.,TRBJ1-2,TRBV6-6,TGTGCCAGCGGGGGTAGCGGGGGTCAGCATGGCTACACCTTC,CASGGSGGQHGYTF
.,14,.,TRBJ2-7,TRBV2,TGTGCCACCAGGACAGCAACTTTCAGTAACGAGCAGTACTTC,CATRTATFSNEQYF
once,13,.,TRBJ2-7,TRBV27,TGTGCCAGCAGTTTTGACAGATCCTACGAGCAGTACTTC,CASSFDRSYEQYF
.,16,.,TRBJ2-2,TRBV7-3,TGTGCCAGCAGCCTGATAGGGGGATCGAACACCGGGGAGCTGTTTTTT,CASSLIGGSNTGELFF
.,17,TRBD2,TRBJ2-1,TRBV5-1,TGCGCCAGCAGCTGGGGACTAGCGGGAGCTAGAGTCTATGAGCAGTTCTTC,CASSWGLAGARVYEQFF
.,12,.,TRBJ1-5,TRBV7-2,TGTGCCAGCAGCTCTCGGAATCAGCCCCAGCATTTT,CASSSRNQPQHF
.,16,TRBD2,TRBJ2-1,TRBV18,TGTGCCAGCTCAACAACTAGCGGGAGCACCTACAATGAGCAGTTCTTC,CASSTTSGSTYNEQFF
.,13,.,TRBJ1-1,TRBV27,TGTGCCAGCAGTTTGGCAACGAACACTGAAGCTTTCTTT,CASSLATNTEAFF
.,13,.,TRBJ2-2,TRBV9,TGTGCCAGCAGCGCAGGGGATGCCGGGGAGCTGTTTTTT,CASSAGDAGELFF
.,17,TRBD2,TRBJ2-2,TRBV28,TGTGCCAGCAGCCCTACTAGCGGGAGGGGTTACACCGGGGAGCTGTTTTTT,CASSPTSGRGYTGELFF
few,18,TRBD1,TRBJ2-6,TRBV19,TGTGCCAGTAGTGGGTACAGGGGGCGCGACTCTGGGGCCAACGTCCTGACTTTC,CASSGYRGRDSGANVLTF
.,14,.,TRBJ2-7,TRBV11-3,TGTGCCAGCAGCCCAACCGGGGGTTCCTACGAGCAGTACTTC,CASSPTGGSYEQYF
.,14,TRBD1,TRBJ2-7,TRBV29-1,TGCAGCGTTGAAAGGGACAGGGGCTCCTACGAGCAGTACTTC,CSVERDRGSYEQYF
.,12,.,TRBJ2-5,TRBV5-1,TGCGCCAGCAGCGCGCCGCTAGAGACCCAGTACTTC,CASSAPLETQYF
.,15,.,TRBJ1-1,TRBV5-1,TGCGCCAGCAGCCCGCGGGAAGGGGCGGGCACTGAAGCTTTCTTT,CASSPREGAGTEAFF
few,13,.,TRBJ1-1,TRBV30,TGTGCCTGGAGTGAGGGGTGGAACACTGAAGCTTTCTTT,CAWSEGWNTEAFF
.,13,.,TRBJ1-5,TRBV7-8,TGTGCCAGCAGCTTAGCGCGGGGACAGCCCCAGCATTTT,CASSLARGQPQHF
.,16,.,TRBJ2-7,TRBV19,TGTGCCAGTAGTCCCCTTCTAGCAGAAAGCTCCTACGAGCAGTACTTC,CASSPLLAESSYEQYF
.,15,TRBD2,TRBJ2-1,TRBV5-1,TGCGCCAGCAGGCCGACTAGCGGGAGTATGGGTGAGCAGTTCTTC,CASRPTSGSMGEQFF